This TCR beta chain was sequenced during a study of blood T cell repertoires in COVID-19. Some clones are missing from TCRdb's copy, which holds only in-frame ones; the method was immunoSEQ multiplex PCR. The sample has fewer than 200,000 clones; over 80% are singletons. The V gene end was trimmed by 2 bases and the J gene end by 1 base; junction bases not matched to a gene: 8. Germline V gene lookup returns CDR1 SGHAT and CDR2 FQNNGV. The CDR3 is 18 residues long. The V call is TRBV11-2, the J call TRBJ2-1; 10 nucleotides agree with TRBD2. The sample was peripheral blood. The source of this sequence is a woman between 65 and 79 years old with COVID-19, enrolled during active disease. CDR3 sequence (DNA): TGTGCCAGCAGCTTACAAAATAGCGGGAGGCCTTCCTACAATGAGCAGTTCTTC. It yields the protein CASSLQNSGRPSYNEQFF. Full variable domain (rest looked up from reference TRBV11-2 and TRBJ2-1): EAGVAQSPRYKIIEKRQSVAFWCNPISGHATLYWYQQILGQGPKLLIQFQNNGVVDDSQLPKDRFSAERLKGVDSTLKIQPAKLEDSAVYLCASSLQNSGRPSYNEQFFGPGTRLTVL.